Below are 5 T cell receptor beta chains sequenced from a single sample in a study of blood T cell repertoires in COVID-19. The protocol was immunoSEQ multiplex PCR, while the TCRdb copy is restricted to in-frame clones and leaves out a portion. The table lists under 60,000 clones, around four fifths of them singletons. Input material: peripheral blood. The receptors derive from a human donor in a cohort sampled during active COVID-19.

About this clone: Other DNA sequences in this sample translate to the same CDR3. The chain couples TRBV7-2 to TRBJ1-5; D perhaps matches TRBD1 (6 bases). Germline V CDR1 and CDR2: SGHTA, FQGNSA. Trimming shortened V by 3 bases and J by 6 bases, and 15 bases separated the two germline ends. The CDR3 loop spans 15 amino acids. CDR3: CASSFKGGEGQPQHF. CDR3 nucleotide sequence: TGTGCCAGCAGCTTTAAGGGGGGGGAGGGTCAGCCCCAGCATTTT.

The V call is TRBV6-6, the J call TRBJ1-2, with TRBD1 matching 8 bases. CDR1 is MNHNY, CDR2 SVGAGI, per germline (reference sequence). CDR3 length: 16 amino acids. Unmatched junction bases numbered 10, after V lost 5 bases and J lost 2 bases. CDR3 coding DNA: TGTGCCAGCAGTCGGACTACAGGGGGAGGGAACTATGGCTACACCTTC. Translating it yields CASSRTTGGGNYGYTF.

The rearrangement uses TRBV7-2 and TRBJ1-3; D is uncertain. The V end was cut by 3 bases, the J end by 1 base, with 4 bases between. The CDR3 covers 13 residues. Germline values: CDR1 SGHTA, CDR2 FQGNSA. The CDR3 here is CASSFGSGNTIYF. CDR3 sequence (DNA): TGTGCCAGCAGCTTCGGGTCTGGAAACACCATATATTTT.

The rearrangement links TRBV11-2 to TRBJ2-3, with 9 bases that match TRBD2. CDR3 length: 17 amino acids. Losses at the gene ends were 1 base for V and 2 bases for J; bases not matched to a gene: 7. Germline V lookup: CDR1 SGHAT, CDR2 FQNNGV. The chain's CDR3 is CASSLVGGTSFTDTQYF. The DNA for the CDR3 is TGTGCCAGCAGCTTAGTGGGGGGGACTAGCTTCACAGATACGCAGTATTTT.

The chain recombines TRBV30 with TRBJ1-1; D is possibly TRBD1 (6 bases). V was trimmed by 5 bases and J by 0 bases, leaving 19 bases between them. The germline CDR1 and CDR2 sequences are GTSNPN and SVGIG (reference sequence). The CDR3 loop spans 16 amino acids. CDR3: CAWSGRGGSMNTEAFF. CDR3 DNA sequence: TGTGCCTGGTCCGGGAGGGGGGGATCCATGAACACTGAAGCTTTCTTT.